This T cell receptor (beta chain) was sequenced in a study of blood T cell repertoires in COVID-19. Looking at the study overall: COVID-19 samples collected from the United States, Italy and Spain covered acute and convalescent phases. Sample material is recorded as cDNA or gDNA derived from T cells, B-cell-depleted T cells, or PBMCs.

Assay: immunoSEQ multiplex PCR; the TCRdb copy retains only in-frame clones and omits some. The data show about 380,000 clones, with more than 70% seen just once and more than 1% held by the top ten. This clone was counted between two and nine times. This CDR3 is built from 16 residues. Trimming cost V 3 bases and J 0 bases, with 12 bases left between them. Germline assignment: CDR1 KGHSH and CDR2 LQKENI. The rearrangement joins TRBV18 to TRBJ1-3; a weak D match, TRBD1 (5 bases). The origin of this receptor is a woman younger than 35 who had recovered from COVID-19. What was sequenced was PBMCs or T cells enriched from blood (not recorded which). In DNA, the CDR3 is TGTGCCAGCTCACCCGCCTTGCAGGGCTCTGGAAACACCATATATTTT. Encoded protein: CASSPALQGSGNTIYF.